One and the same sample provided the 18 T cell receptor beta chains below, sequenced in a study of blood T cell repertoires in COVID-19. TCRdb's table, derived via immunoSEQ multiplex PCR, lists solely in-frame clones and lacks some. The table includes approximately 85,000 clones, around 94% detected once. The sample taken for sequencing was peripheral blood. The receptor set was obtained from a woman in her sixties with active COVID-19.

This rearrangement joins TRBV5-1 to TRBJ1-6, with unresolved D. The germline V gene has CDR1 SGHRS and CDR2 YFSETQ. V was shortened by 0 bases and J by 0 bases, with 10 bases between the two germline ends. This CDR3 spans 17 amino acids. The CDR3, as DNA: TGCGCCAGCAGCTTGGGTGGCACCAGCTCCTATAATTCACCCCTCCACTTT. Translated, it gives CASSLGGTSSYNSPLHF.

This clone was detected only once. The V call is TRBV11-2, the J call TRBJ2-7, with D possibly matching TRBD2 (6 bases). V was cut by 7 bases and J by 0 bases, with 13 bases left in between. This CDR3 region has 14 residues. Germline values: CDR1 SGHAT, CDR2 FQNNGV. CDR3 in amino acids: CASTVRRDSYEQYF. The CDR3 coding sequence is TGTGCCAGCACAGTAAGGCGGGACTCCTACGAGCAGTACTTC.

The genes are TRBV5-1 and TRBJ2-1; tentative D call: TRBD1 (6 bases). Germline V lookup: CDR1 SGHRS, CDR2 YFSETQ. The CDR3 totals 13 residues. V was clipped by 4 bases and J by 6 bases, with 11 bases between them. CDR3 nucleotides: TGCGCCAGCAGCCTGGAAGGGGGCAATGAGCAGTTCTTC. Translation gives CASSLEGGNEQFF. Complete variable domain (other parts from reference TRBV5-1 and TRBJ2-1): KAGVTQTPRYLIKTRGQQVTLSCSPISGHRSVSWYQQTPGQGLQFLFEYFSETQRNKGNFPGRFSGRQFSNSRSEMNVSTLELGDSALYLCASSLEGGNEQFFGPGTRLTVL.

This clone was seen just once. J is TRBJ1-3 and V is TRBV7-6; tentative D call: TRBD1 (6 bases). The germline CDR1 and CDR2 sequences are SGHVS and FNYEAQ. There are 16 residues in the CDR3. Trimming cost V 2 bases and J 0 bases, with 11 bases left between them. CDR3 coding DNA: TGTGCCAGCAGCTTACCCACAGGGACCTCTGGAAACACCATATATTTT. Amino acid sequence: CASSLPTGTSGNTIYF.

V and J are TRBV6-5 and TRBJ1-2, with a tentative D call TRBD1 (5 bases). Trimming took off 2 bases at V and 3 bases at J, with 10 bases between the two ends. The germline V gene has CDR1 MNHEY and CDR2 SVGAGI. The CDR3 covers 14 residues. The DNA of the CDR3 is TGTGCCAGCAGTTACAGTGGGGGGGACTATGGCTACACCTTC. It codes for CASSYSGGDYGYTF.

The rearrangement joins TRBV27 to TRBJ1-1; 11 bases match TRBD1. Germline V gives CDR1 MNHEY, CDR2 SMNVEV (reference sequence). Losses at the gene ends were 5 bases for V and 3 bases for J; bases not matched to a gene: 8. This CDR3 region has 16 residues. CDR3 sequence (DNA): TGTGCCAGCAGTGATGGACAGGGGGCTATTTACACTGAAGCTTTCTTT. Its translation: CASSDGQGAIYTEAFF.

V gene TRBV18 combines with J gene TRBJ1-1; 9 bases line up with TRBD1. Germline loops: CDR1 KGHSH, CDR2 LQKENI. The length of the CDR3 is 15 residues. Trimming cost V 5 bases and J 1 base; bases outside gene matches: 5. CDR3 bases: TGTGCCAGCTCAGTCCAACAGGGGGCGAACACTGAAGCTTTCTTT. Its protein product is CASSVQQGANTEAFF.

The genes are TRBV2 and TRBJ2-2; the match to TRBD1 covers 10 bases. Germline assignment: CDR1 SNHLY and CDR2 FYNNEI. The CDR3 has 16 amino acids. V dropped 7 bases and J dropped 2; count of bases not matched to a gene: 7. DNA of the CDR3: TGTGCCAGCAACAGACAGGGGGCTGGTAACACCGGGGAGCTGTTTTTT. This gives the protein CASNRQGAGNTGELFF. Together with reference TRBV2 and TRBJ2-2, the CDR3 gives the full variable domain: EPEVTQTPSHQVTQMGQEVILRCVPISNHLYFYWYRQILGQKVEFLVSFYNNEISEKSEIFDDQFSVERPDGSNFTLKIRSTKLEDSAMYFCASNRQGAGNTGELFFGEGSRLTVL.

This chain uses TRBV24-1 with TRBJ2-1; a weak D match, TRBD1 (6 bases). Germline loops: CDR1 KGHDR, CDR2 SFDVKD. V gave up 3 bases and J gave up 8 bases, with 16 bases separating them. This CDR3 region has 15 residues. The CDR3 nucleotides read TGTGCCACCAGTGATCTACAGGGCACGAGGGATGAGCAGTTCTTC. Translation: CATSDLQGTRDEQFF.

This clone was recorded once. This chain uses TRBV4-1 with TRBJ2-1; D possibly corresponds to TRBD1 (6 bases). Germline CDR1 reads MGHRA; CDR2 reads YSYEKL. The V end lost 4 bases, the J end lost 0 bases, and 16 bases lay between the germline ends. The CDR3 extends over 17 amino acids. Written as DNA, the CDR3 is TGCGCCAGCAGCCGAGAAGGTAGGGGGAGCTCCTACAATGAGCAGTTCTTC. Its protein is CASSREGRGSSYNEQFF.

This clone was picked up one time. CDR3: CASSRRGEYQETQYF. The CDR3 DNA follows: TGTGCCAGCAGCCGCAGGGGGGAGTACCAAGAGACCCAGTACTTC. V usage is TRBV7-9 and J usage is TRBJ2-5, with a possible D match to TRBD1 (7 bases). CDR3 size: 15 residues. The ends were cut back, 5 bases at V and 0 bases at J, with 13 bases in the middle. Germline-derived CDR1 and CDR2 are SEHNR and FQNEAQ (reference sequence).

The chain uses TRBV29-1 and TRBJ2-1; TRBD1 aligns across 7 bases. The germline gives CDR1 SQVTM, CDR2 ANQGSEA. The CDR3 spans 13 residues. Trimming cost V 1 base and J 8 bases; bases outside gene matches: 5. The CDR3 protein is CSVEGEGGHEQFF. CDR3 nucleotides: TGCAGCGTTGAAGGCGAAGGGGGCCATGAGCAGTTCTTC.

The CDR3 DNA reads as TGTGCCAGCAGCTTAGAAGGGGGGACTAGCGGCAATGAGCAGTTCTTC. Translated, it gives CASSLEGGTSGNEQFF. The rearrangement joins TRBV7-9 to TRBJ2-1; TRBD2 agrees at 11 bases. CDR3 size: 16 residues. CDR1 and CDR2 (germline): SEHNR, FQNEAQ (reference sequence). V lost 1 base and J lost 6; bases outside the gene matches: 5.

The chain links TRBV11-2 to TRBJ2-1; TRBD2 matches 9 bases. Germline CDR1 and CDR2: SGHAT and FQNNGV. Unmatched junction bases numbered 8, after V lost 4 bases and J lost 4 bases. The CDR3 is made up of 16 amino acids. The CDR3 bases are TGTGCCAGCAGCTCACGACTAGCGGTCTGGTACAATGAGCAGTTCTTC. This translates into CASSSRLAVWYNEQFF. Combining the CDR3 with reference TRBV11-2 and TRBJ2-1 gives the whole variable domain EAGVAQSPRYKIIEKRQSVAFWCNPISGHATLYWYQQILGQGPKLLIQFQNNGVVDDSQLPKDRFSAERLKGVDSTLKIQPAKLEDSAVYLCASSSRLAVWYNEQFFGPGTRLTVL.

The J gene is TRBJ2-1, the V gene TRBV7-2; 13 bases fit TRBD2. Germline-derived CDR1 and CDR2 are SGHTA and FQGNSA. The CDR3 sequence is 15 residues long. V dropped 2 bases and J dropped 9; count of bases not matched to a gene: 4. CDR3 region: CASSLTSGRASEQFF. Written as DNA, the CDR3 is TGTGCCAGCAGCTTAACTAGCGGGAGGGCCAGTGAGCAGTTCTTC.

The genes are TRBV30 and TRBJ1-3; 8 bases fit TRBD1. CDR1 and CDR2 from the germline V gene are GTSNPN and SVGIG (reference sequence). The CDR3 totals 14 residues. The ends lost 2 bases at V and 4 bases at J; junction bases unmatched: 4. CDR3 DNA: TGTGCCTGGAGTAGGACAGGGCGAGGAAACACCATATATTTT. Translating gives CAWSRTGRGNTIYF.

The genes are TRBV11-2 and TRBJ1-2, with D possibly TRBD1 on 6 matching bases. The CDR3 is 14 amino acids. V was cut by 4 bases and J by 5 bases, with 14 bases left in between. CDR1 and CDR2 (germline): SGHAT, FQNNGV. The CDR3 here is CASSSTGIGYGYTF. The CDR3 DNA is TGTGCCAGCAGCTCTACAGGGATAGGTTATGGCTACACCTTC.

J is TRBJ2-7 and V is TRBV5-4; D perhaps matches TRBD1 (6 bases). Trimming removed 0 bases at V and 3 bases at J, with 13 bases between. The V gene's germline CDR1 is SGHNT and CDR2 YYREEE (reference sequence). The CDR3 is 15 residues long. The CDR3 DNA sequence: TGTGCCAGCAGCTTGGTGGGGGCTCAGGGCTACGAGCAGTACTTC. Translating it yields CASSLVGAQGYEQYF.